This T cell receptor (beta chain) was identified in a study of cytomegalovirus exposure and HLA in healthy donors. Study-wide findings and caveats: Most subjects had HLA-A and HLA-B alleles reportedly predicted accurately by TCR beta sequences.

The CDR3 consists of 18 residues. CDR1 and CDR2 from the germline V gene are MGHRA and YSYEKL. V lost 0 bases and J lost 7; bases outside the gene matches: 12. About this clone: Its antigen is unknown.

The PCR used 60 Vbeta and 13 Jbeta primers. The protocol was immunoSEQ multiplex PCR, while the TCRdb copy is restricted to in-frame clones and leaves out a portion. The table has 120,000 or so clones, less than 80% seen once. The receptor comes from a man aged 25-45 years in good health and CMV-seronegative. The chain employs TRBV4-1 and TRBJ1-4, with TRBD1 identical over 9 bases. Source material: PBMCs. CDR3 DNA sequence: TGCGCCAGCAGCCAAGAAGCACAGGGGGCGCTGGGGTTTGAAAAACTGTTTTTT. Translation: CASSQEAQGALGFEKLFF.